A selection of T cell receptor beta chains follows, all from one sample in a study of cytomegalovirus exposure and HLA in healthy donors. Sequenced by immunoSEQ multiplex PCR; TCRdb stores in-frame clones only, minus some. The sample contains about 99,000 clones, more than 65% of which appear only once. What was sequenced was PBMCs. The receptors were sampled from a woman aged 18-35 years in good health and CMV-seropositive. CDR3s include the opening cysteine and the closing phenylalanine or tryptophan. D genes are given only for firm matches. Size is omitted from some rows. Given values are once, few, many or a class for expanded clones.

v_gene: TRBV4-3; j_gene: TRBJ1-6; abundance: few; d_gene: .; CDR3nt: TGCGCCAGCAGCCAACTAGATTCACCCCTCCACTTT; CDR3aa: CASSQLDSPLHF
v_gene: TRBV19; j_gene: TRBJ2-7; abundance: .; d_gene: TRBD1; CDR3nt: TGTGCCAGTCAATACGGGACAGGCTACGAGCAGTACTTC; CDR3aa: CASQYGTGYEQYF
v_gene: TRBV27; j_gene: TRBJ2-7; abundance: .; d_gene: .; CDR3nt: TGTGCCAGCAGACAGGGACCCTGGGACGAGCAGTACTTC; CDR3aa: CASRQGPWDEQYF
v_gene: TRBV6-6; j_gene: TRBJ2-2; abundance: .; d_gene: .; CDR3nt: TGTGCCAGCAGCCCCTCCAGGCGTTCGAACACCGGGGAGCTGTTTTTT; CDR3aa: CASSPSRRSNTGELFF
v_gene: TRBV10-3; j_gene: TRBJ2-3; abundance: .; d_gene: TRBD2; CDR3nt: TGTGCCATCAGGTCTCACCCGGGAGGTAGTACAGATACGCAGTATTTT; CDR3aa: CAIRSHPGGSTDTQYF
v_gene: TRBV25-1; j_gene: TRBJ2-1; abundance: .; d_gene: TRBD2; CDR3nt: TGTGCCAGCAGTGAATCGGGGGGTGGGCATGAGCAGTTCTTC; CDR3aa: CASSESGGGHEQFF
v_gene: TRBV4-2; j_gene: TRBJ2-3; abundance: .; d_gene: TRBD2; CDR3nt: TGTGCCAGCAGCCGCTCTAGCGGACTAGCGGGGGGCCCCACCACGCAGTATTTT; CDR3aa: CASSRSSGLAGGPTTQYF
v_gene: TRBV25-1; j_gene: TRBJ2-7; abundance: .; d_gene: .; CDR3nt: TGTGCCACCTCTCTAAGCTCCTACGAGCAGTACTTC; CDR3aa: CATSLSSYEQYF
v_gene: TRBV27; j_gene: TRBJ1-2; abundance: once; d_gene: .; CDR3nt: TGTGCCAGCAGTCCCTCGACAGTATGGAGCTATGGCTACACCTTC; CDR3aa: CASSPSTVWSYGYTF
v_gene: TRBV6-1; j_gene: TRBJ1-1; abundance: .; d_gene: TRBD1; CDR3nt: TGTGCCAGCAGCAGGACCAACAGGGGTCAGGGAGCTTTCTTT; CDR3aa: CASSRTNRGQGAFF
v_gene: TRBV6-5; j_gene: TRBJ1-1; abundance: .; d_gene: .; CDR3nt: TGTGCCAGCAGCACAGCCGAGAACACTGAAGCTTTCTTT; CDR3aa: CASSTAENTEAFF
v_gene: TRBV6-1; j_gene: TRBJ1-6; abundance: .; d_gene: TRBD1; CDR3nt: TGTGCCAGCAGGGGACAGGGGTGGAGATCACCCCTCCACTTT; CDR3aa: CASRGQGWRSPLHF
v_gene: TRBV5-1; j_gene: TRBJ1-1; abundance: .; d_gene: .; CDR3nt: TGCGCCAGCAGCTACCAGACGCAGGGTCGGACTGAAGCTTTCTTT; CDR3aa: CASSYQTQGRTEAFF
v_gene: TRBV5-1; j_gene: TRBJ1-5; abundance: few; d_gene: .; CDR3nt: TGCGCCAGCAGCGGAGGACTTGATGGTCAGCCCCAGCATTTT; CDR3aa: CASSGGLDGQPQHF
v_gene: TRBV11-2; j_gene: TRBJ2-1; abundance: few; d_gene: TRBD2; CDR3nt: TGTGCCAGCAGCTCGAGCTGGGGGGGCAATGAGCAGTTCTTC; CDR3aa: CASSSSWGGNEQFF
v_gene: TRBV5-1; j_gene: TRBJ2-7; abundance: .; d_gene: TRBD2; CDR3nt: TGCGCCAGCAGCCATAGGGAGGGTTACGAGCAGTACTTC; CDR3aa: CASSHREGYEQYF
v_gene: TRBV5-1; j_gene: TRBJ1-5; abundance: .; d_gene: TRBD1; CDR3nt: TGCGCCAGCAGCTTGACAGGGGGAAGGTTTCAGCCCCAGCATTTT; CDR3aa: CASSLTGGRFQPQHF
v_gene: TRBV5-1; j_gene: TRBJ2-5; abundance: .; d_gene: .; CDR3nt: TGCGCCAGCAGCCAACAGGGATGGGAGACCCAGTACTTC; CDR3aa: CASSQQGWETQYF
v_gene: TRBV7-8; j_gene: TRBJ2-3; abundance: .; d_gene: TRBD2; CDR3nt: TGTGCCAGCAGCTTATTGAACCGGGGGGCAGATACGCAGTATTTT; CDR3aa: CASSLLNRGADTQYF
v_gene: TRBV10-3; j_gene: TRBJ1-5; abundance: .; d_gene: .; CDR3nt: TGTGCCATCAGTGGGAGCGACAGTAGCAATCAGCCCCAGCATTTT; CDR3aa: CAISGSDSSNQPQHF
v_gene: TRBV7-9; j_gene: TRBJ1-3; abundance: once; d_gene: .; CDR3nt: TGTGCCAGCAGCCCAAATGGCAGAATCTCTGGAAACACCATATATTTT; CDR3aa: CASSPNGRISGNTIYF
v_gene: TRBV27; j_gene: TRBJ1-5; abundance: .; d_gene: .; CDR3nt: TGTGCCAGCAGTTTATCGAGAAGCGAAAATCAGCCCCAGCATTTT; CDR3aa: CASSLSRSENQPQHF
v_gene: TRBV15; j_gene: TRBJ2-2; abundance: .; d_gene: .; CDR3nt: TGTGCCACCAGCAGACCGGGACACACGAACACCGGGGAGCTGTTTTTT; CDR3aa: CATSRPGHTNTGELFF
v_gene: TRBV27; j_gene: TRBJ1-1; abundance: .; d_gene: .; CDR3nt: TGTGCCAGCAGGGGGGGCACTGAAGCTTTCTTT; CDR3aa: CASRGGTEAFF
v_gene: TRBV4-1; j_gene: TRBJ2-1; abundance: .; d_gene: TRBD2; CDR3nt: TGCGCCAGCAGCCACCCGACCCAGGGGGCTACTAGCGGGAGTCGGTCCTACAATGAGCAGTTCTTC; CDR3aa: CASSHPTQGATSGSRSYNEQFF
v_gene: TRBV2; j_gene: TRBJ1-5; abundance: .; d_gene: .; CDR3nt: TGTGCCAGCAGCGTACAGGGACCAAATCAGCCCCAGCATTTT; CDR3aa: CASSVQGPNQPQHF
v_gene: TRBV28; j_gene: TRBJ2-7; abundance: few; d_gene: TRBD2; CDR3nt: TGTGCCAGCAGTTTACCTCTAGCGGGGTCCTACGAGCAGTACTTC; CDR3aa: CASSLPLAGSYEQYF
v_gene: TRBV29-1; j_gene: TRBJ1-2; abundance: once; d_gene: .; CDR3nt: TGCAGCGTGTTCCAGGGTGATGGCGGCTACACCTTC; CDR3aa: CSVFQGDGGYTF
v_gene: TRBV19; j_gene: TRBJ1-4; abundance: .; d_gene: TRBD1; CDR3nt: TGTGCCAGTAGACGGGGACAGGCCTTT; CDR3aa: CASRRGQAF
v_gene: TRBV7-3; j_gene: TRBJ2-2; abundance: once; d_gene: TRBD2; CDR3nt: TGTGCCAGCAGCTCGGTAGCGGGATCGAACACCGGGGAGCTGTTTTTT; CDR3aa: CASSSVAGSNTGELFF
v_gene: TRBV5-1; j_gene: TRBJ2-5; abundance: .; d_gene: TRBD2; CDR3nt: TGCGCCAGCAGCTTGGCCGGACTAGCGGGAGGATGGGAGACCCAGTACTTC; CDR3aa: CASSLAGLAGGWETQYF
v_gene: TRBV9; j_gene: TRBJ1-1; abundance: once; d_gene: .; CDR3nt: TGTGCCAGCAGCTTGGGGGCTCCGAACACTGAAGCTTTCTTT; CDR3aa: CASSLGAPNTEAFF
v_gene: TRBV7-3; j_gene: TRBJ2-6; abundance: .; d_gene: TRBD2; CDR3nt: TGTGCCAGCAGCCCTAGCGGGAATTGGGCCAACGTCCTGACTTTC; CDR3aa: CASSPSGNWANVLTF
v_gene: TRBV18; j_gene: TRBJ2-3; abundance: .; d_gene: .; CDR3nt: TGTGCCAGCTCACCGAGGCAGAGTAGCACAGATACGCAGTATTTT; CDR3aa: CASSPRQSSTDTQYF
v_gene: TRBV28; j_gene: TRBJ2-7; abundance: few; d_gene: .; CDR3nt: TGTGCCAGCAGTTTTGGGGCCTCAATGGGCTACGAGCAGTACTTC; CDR3aa: CASSFGASMGYEQYF
v_gene: TRBV9; j_gene: TRBJ1-1; abundance: .; d_gene: .; CDR3nt: TGTGCCAGCAGCGTAAACGAGGGTTCTGAAGCTTTCTTT; CDR3aa: CASSVNEGSEAFF
v_gene: TRBV20-1; j_gene: TRBJ2-3; abundance: .; d_gene: .; CDR3nt: TGCAGTTACACAGGGACAGATACGCAGTATTTT; CDR3aa: CSYTGTDTQYF
v_gene: TRBV29-1; j_gene: TRBJ1-1; abundance: .; d_gene: TRBD1; CDR3nt: TGCAGCGCCGGAGACAGGGCGAACACTGAAGCTTTCTTT; CDR3aa: CSAGDRANTEAFF
v_gene: TRBV29-1; j_gene: TRBJ2-5; abundance: .; d_gene: .; CDR3nt: TGCAGCGTTCGGGCAGGGGTTGGAGAGACCCAGTACTTC; CDR3aa: CSVRAGVGETQYF
v_gene: TRBV15; j_gene: TRBJ2-3; abundance: few; d_gene: .; CDR3nt: TGTGCCACCAGCAGAGATCCCAGGTTGGGAGATACGCAGTATTTT; CDR3aa: CATSRDPRLGDTQYF
v_gene: TRBV6-4; j_gene: TRBJ2-1; abundance: few; d_gene: TRBD2; CDR3nt: TGTGCCAGCAGTCGACTAGCGGGAAACAATGAGCAGTTCTTC; CDR3aa: CASSRLAGNNEQFF
v_gene: TRBV9; j_gene: TRBJ1-5; abundance: .; d_gene: .; CDR3nt: TGTGCCAGCAGCGTAGGAGGGCTTAGCAATCAGCCCCAGCATTTT; CDR3aa: CASSVGGLSNQPQHF
v_gene: TRBV10-1; j_gene: TRBJ1-1; abundance: .; d_gene: .; CDR3nt: TGCGCCAGCAGCCTTAACAGGGTCGTGGGGATGAACACTGAAGCTTTCTTT; CDR3aa: CASSLNRVVGMNTEAFF